The rows below give T cell receptor beta chains drawn from one sample of a study of blood T cell repertoires in COVID-19. TCRdb keeps only in-frame clones here, not all; method: immunoSEQ multiplex PCR. The sample records around 140,000 clones, around 89% being singletons. Sequences were obtained from peripheral blood. The origin of the receptors is a man in his 60s with active or convalescent COVID-19. CDR3s include the opening cysteine and the closing phenylalanine or tryptophan. D genes are given only for firm matches. Clone size appears in some rows only: once, few, many, or a class for an expanded clone.

clone size: -
J gene: TRBJ2-7
V gene: TRBV6-5
D gene: -
CDR3 DNA: TGTGCCAGCAGTTACTCGCTGGCTAGCCGGTACGAGCAGTACTTC
CDR3 protein: CASSYSLASRYEQYF

clone size: -
J gene: TRBJ2-5
V gene: TRBV11-2
D gene: TRBD1
CDR3 DNA: TGTGCCAGCAGCCACAGGGGAGAGACCCAGTACTTC
CDR3 protein: CASSHRGETQYF

clone size: -
J gene: TRBJ2-3
V gene: TRBV6-5
D gene: TRBD2
CDR3 DNA: TGTGCCAGCACCATCCAGCGGGGGGTTGACACGCAGTATTTT
CDR3 protein: CASTIQRGVDTQYF

clone size: -
J gene: TRBJ1-4
V gene: TRBV19
D gene: -
CDR3 DNA: TGTGCCAGTAGTACAGGAGGGACTCTGGGAGGTGAAAAACTGTTTTTT
CDR3 protein: CASSTGGTLGGEKLFF

clone size: -
J gene: TRBJ1-1
V gene: TRBV29-1
D gene: -
CDR3 DNA: TGCAGCACCGTAGGGGGGGGCACTGAAGCTTTCTTT
CDR3 protein: CSTVGGGTEAFF

clone size: few
J gene: TRBJ2-1
V gene: TRBV5-6
D gene: -
CDR3 DNA: TGTGCCAGCAGCTTCTTTTCTATTAATGAGCAGTTCTTC
CDR3 protein: CASSFFSINEQFF

clone size: -
J gene: TRBJ2-7
V gene: TRBV6-1
D gene: TRBD2
CDR3 DNA: TGTGCCAGCAGTCAAGGGACTAGCGGGAGGGTCTACGAGCAGTACTTC
CDR3 protein: CASSQGTSGRVYEQYF

clone size: once
J gene: TRBJ1-1
V gene: TRBV5-5
D gene: TRBD1
CDR3 DNA: TGTGCCAGCAGCCTAGGACAGGGGATTGGCACTGAAGCTTTCTTT
CDR3 protein: CASSLGQGIGTEAFF

clone size: once
J gene: TRBJ2-7
V gene: TRBV11-2
D gene: -
CDR3 DNA: TGTGCCAGCAGCTTCCAGGGCTACGAGCAGTACTTC
CDR3 protein: CASSFQGYEQYF

clone size: once
J gene: TRBJ1-2
V gene: TRBV5-4
D gene: -
CDR3 DNA: TGTGCCAGCAGGCGGCAGGGAGGTGACTATGGCTACACCTTC
CDR3 protein: CASRRQGGDYGYTF

clone size: -
J gene: TRBJ2-3
V gene: TRBV27
D gene: TRBD2
CDR3 DNA: TGTGCCAGCAGACCTAGCGGGAGCACAGATACGCAGTATTTT
CDR3 protein: CASRPSGSTDTQYF

clone size: -
J gene: TRBJ1-2
V gene: TRBV30
D gene: -
CDR3 DNA: TGTGCCTGGAGTCAGGTTAGCTATGGCTACACCTTC
CDR3 protein: CAWSQVSYGYTF

clone size: -
J gene: TRBJ2-2
V gene: TRBV28
D gene: -
CDR3 DNA: TGTGCCAGCAGTCCCCCAGGCGTCCAGCCGCGGGGCGGGGAGCTGTTTTTT
CDR3 protein: CASSPPGVQPRGGELFF

clone size: once
J gene: TRBJ1-2
V gene: TRBV30
D gene: TRBD1
CDR3 DNA: TGTGCCTGGGGACGGACAGGAAGAAGCTATGGCTACACCTTC
CDR3 protein: CAWGRTGRSYGYTF